These 22 T cell receptor beta chains were all obtained from the same sample, sequenced in a study of blood T cells in healthy people across ages. Primers used in a second PCR of roughly 6 to 12 cycles were a sample-barcoded 5' primer and a J-beta primer mix. From the 5' RACE reads, TCRdb called clonotypes with MiXCR, one entry per CDR3 protein. The table lists roughly 1,500,000 distinct CDR3 sequences, around 35% of them singletons. Sequenced material: blood. Receptors were obtained from a woman in her twenties or thirties in good health.

As concerns this clonotype: A read error may explain this, as a much larger clone is one base away. V usage is TRBV29-1 and J usage is TRBJ2-7; D is unclear. The end of the DNA fits TRBJ2-5 better, so the J call may be wrong. The CDR3 sequence is 12 residues long. Germline V CDR1 and CDR2: SQVTM, ANQGSEA. The CDR3: CGWPQKHETQYF. The DNA for the CDR3 is TGTGGATGGCCGCAGAAGCATGAGACCCAGTACTTC.

This chain uses TRBV7-6 with TRBJ1-1; weak D call: TRBD1 (5 bases). This CDR3 spans 14 amino acids. CDR1 and CDR2 from the germline V gene are SGHVS and FNYEAQ. Between the trimmed V and J ends, which lost 3 bases and 6 bases, there was a span of 14 bases. The CDR3 loop is CASSLSWGTPEAFF. The CDR3 DNA reads TGTGCCAGCAGCTTGAGTTGGGGGACCCCTGAAGCTTTCTTT.

This chain uses TRBV13 with TRBJ2-7, with D maybe TRBD2 (7 bases). CDR1 PRHDT and CDR2 FYEKMQ come from the germline V gene (reference sequence). Trimming removed 4 bases at V and 0 bases at J, with 22 bases between. This CDR3 is built from 18 residues. In nucleotides, the CDR3 is TGTGCCAGCAGCTCACTTGGGGGGGGCGGGGGTTCCTCCTACGAGCAGTACTTC. Its protein is CASSSLGGGGGSSYEQYF.

Comments on this clonotype: A much larger clone sits a single nucleotide away, making a read error possible. The V gene is TRBV12-3 or TRBV12-4, the J gene TRBJ2-1; 11 nucleotides match TRBD2. CDR3 length: 16 amino acids. CDR3 DNA sequence: TGTGCCAGTGCCATAGCGGGAGGGGGTGCCTACAATAAGCAGTTCTTC. Translation: CASAIAGGGAYNKQFF.

This clonotype was picked up a small number of times. The chain links TRBV20-1 to TRBJ2-7; 10 bases map to TRBD2. V gave up 0 bases and J gave up 2 bases; unmatched junction bases: 10. This CDR3 comprises 17 residues. CDR1 DFQATT and CDR2 SNEGSKA come from the germline V gene (reference sequence). CDR3 coding DNA: TGCAGTGCTAGAGACTTCGCGCTCAGCGGGAGGGCCTACGAGCAGTACTTC. The encoded protein is CSARDFALSGRAYEQYF.

This clonotype was observed a few times. The chain recombines TRBV20-1 with TRBJ2-3; 7 bases line up with TRBD2. CDR3 size: 12 residues. The V gene end was trimmed by 8 bases and the J gene end by 5 bases; junction bases not matched to a gene: 7. CDR1 and CDR2 (germline): DFQATT, SNEGSKA (reference sequence). This CDR3 is CSIYWGGDTQYF. DNA for the CDR3: TGCAGTATTTATTGGGGGGGAGATACGCAGTATTTT.

The chain carries TRBV7-2 and TRBJ1-2, with D unclear. CDR1 is SGHTA, CDR2 FQGNSA, per germline. V was cut by 1 base and J by 2 bases, with 14 bases left in between. This CDR3 has 16 residues. CDR3: CASSLDARGRNYGYTF. The CDR3 DNA is TGTGCCAGCAGCTTAGATGCTCGGGGAAGGAACTATGGCTACACCTTC.

This chain connects TRBV9 to TRBJ2-2, with 11 bases fitting TRBD2. The V gene's germline CDR1 is SGDLS and CDR2 YYNGEE. This CDR3 has 18 amino acids. V was clipped by 2 bases and J by 4 bases; unmatched bases: 10. The CDR3 bases are TGTGCCAGCAGCGTCGCCCTTAGCGGGAGGGAGCGCACCGGGGAGCTGTTTTTT. It specifies CASSVALSGRERTGELFF.

V gene TRBV20-1 combines with J gene TRBJ2-7, with 10 bases fitting TRBD2. Germline V gene data show CDR1 as DFQATT and CDR2 as SNEGSKA (reference sequence). The CDR3 covers 14 residues. J gave up 7 bases and V 0 bases, and 6 bases lay outside the gene matches. The DNA for the CDR3 is TGCAGTGCTAGAGATCCTAGCGGGAGATATGAGCAGTACTTC. Translating gives CSARDPSGRYEQYF.

The chain joins TRBV20-1 to TRBJ2-1, with D perhaps TRBD2 (5 bases). Per the germline V gene, CDR1 is DFQATT and CDR2 is SNEGSKA (reference sequence). The V end was cut by 6 bases, the J end by 4 bases, with 13 bases between. The CDR3 extends over 13 amino acids. CDR3 bases: TGCAGTGCCGAGAGCGGCGGTTACAATGAGCAGTTCTTC. The encoded protein is CSAESGGYNEQFF.

J is TRBJ1-5 and V is TRBV6-1; no clear D. The ends were cut back, 4 bases at V and 3 bases at J, with 10 bases in the middle. CDR1 is MNHNS, CDR2 SASEGT, per germline. The CDR3 extends over 14 amino acids. Here the CDR3 DNA reads TGTGCCAGCAGTGCAAGAGGGAACAATCAGCCCCAGCATTTT. It is translated as CASSARGNNQPQHF.

At least ten counts were recorded for this clonotype. One end of the junction fails to match germline, which may point to a read error. J is TRBJ1-2 and V is TRBV3-1; no firm D call. Germline loops: CDR1 LGHDT, CDR2 YNNKEL (reference sequence). The CDR3 has 13 amino acids. The DNA of the CDR3 is TGCGCCAGCAGCCAAGCTGGGAACTATGGCTACACCTTC. Protein: CASSQAGNYGYTF.

This sequence joins TRBV7-2 and TRBJ2-5; 8 bases align to TRBD1. Germline V gene data show CDR1 as SGHTA and CDR2 as FQGNSA. The CDR3 runs to 16 residues. V gave up 1 base and J gave up 5 bases; unmatched junction bases: 9. CDR3 loop: CASSLGARGRAETQYF. Here the CDR3 DNA reads TGTGCCAGCAGCTTAGGGGCCAGGGGGCGCGCGGAGACCCAGTACTTC.

This clonotype came up a few times. The chain links TRBV25-1 to TRBJ1-4, with 9 positions matching TRBD1. This CDR3 is built from 14 residues. J was trimmed by 8 bases and V by 6 bases; bases with no gene match: 7. The germline gives CDR1 MGHDK, CDR2 SYGVNS. CDR3 in DNA: TGTGCCAGCAGCGAAGACAGGGGGAACGAAAAACTGTTTTTT. Residues: CASSEDRGNEKLFF.

This clonotype was seen once. The chain has TRBV11-2 and TRBJ2-7; maybe TRBD1 (5 bases). Germline V gene data show CDR1 as SGHAT and CDR2 as FQNNGV. CDR3 length: 15 amino acids. Trimming removed 0 bases at V and 4 bases at J, with 13 bases between. The DNA of the CDR3 is TGTGCCAGCAGCTTAGATTTGGGGCTGAGTTACGAGCAGTACTTC. Protein: CASSLDLGLSYEQYF.

V is TRBV10-1 and J is TRBJ1-2; perhaps TRBD1 as D (5 bases). V shed 3 bases and J shed 7 bases, with 21 bases lying between them. This CDR3 has 16 residues. Germline values: CDR1 WNHNN, CDR2 SYGVQD (reference sequence). The CDR3 sequence is CASSDTNRGAFSGYTF. The CDR3 coding sequence is TGCGCCAGCAGTGATACCAACCGAGGGGCGTTTTCTGGCTACACCTTC.

The genes are TRBV5-1 and TRBJ2-1; 8 nucleotides line up with TRBD2. V was pared by 0 bases and J by 9 bases, with 8 bases of the junction left unmatched. Germline assignment: CDR1 SGHRS and CDR2 YFSETQ. CDR3 length equals 15 residues. Here the CDR3 reads CASSLDSGLAVEQFF. In nucleotides, the CDR3 is TGCGCCAGCAGCTTGGATTCCGGACTAGCCGTTGAGCAGTTCTTC.

The rearrangement joins TRBV27 to TRBJ2-7; D might be TRBD1 (6 bases). With 6 bases removed from V and 0 bases from J, the gap between germline ends came to 21 bases. The CDR3 contains 17 residues. Germline CDR1 and CDR2: MNHEY and SMNVEV (reference sequence). The CDR3 DNA reads TGTGCCAGCAGCCCACGGACAGTCGGAATCAGCTCCTACGAGCAGTACTTC. It translates to CASSPRTVGISSYEQYF.

The V and J genes are TRBV7-8 and TRBJ2-3; D call uncertain. The germline V gene has CDR1 SGHVS and CDR2 FQNEAQ. This CDR3 has 15 residues. V was shortened by 6 bases and J by 5 bases, with 18 bases between the two germline ends. CDR3 sequence reads: CASSLRRVGLDTQYF. The CDR3 nucleotides are TGTGCCAGCAGTTTGAGGCGTGTAGGGTTAGATACGCAGTATTTT.

This clonotype was counted only a few times. This chain connects TRBV6-1 to TRBJ2-4; TRBD2 might be the D (5 bases). V was trimmed by 4 bases and J by 5 bases, leaving 12 bases between them. Looked up from germline, CDR1 is MNHNS and CDR2 is SASEGT. CDR3 length: 14 amino acids. In nucleotides, the CDR3 is TGTGCCAGCAGTGTCATCGCCGGGGAAAACATTCAGTACTTC. Protein: CASSVIAGENIQYF.

The chain uses TRBV24-1 and TRBJ2-5; D perhaps matches TRBD1 (5 bases). This CDR3 is built from 16 residues. Germline V gene sequence: CDR1 KGHDR, CDR2 SFDVKD. V was cut by 1 base and J by 1 base, with 12 bases left in between. CDR3 sequence (DNA): TGTGCCACCAGTGATTTTAGGGGATCGGGCCAAGAGACCCAGTACTTC. The encoded protein is CATSDFRGSGQETQYF.

This clonotype was seen a handful of times. The chain has TRBV15 and TRBJ2-1; D gene unclear. V dropped 4 bases and J dropped 7 bases, with 14 bases sitting between them. This CDR3 has 14 residues. The germline gives CDR1 LNHNV, CDR2 YYDKDF (reference sequence). The CDR3 nucleotides read TGTGCCACCAGCAAGGAGACCCGCTGGAATGAGCAGTTCTTC. Translation: CATSKETRWNEQFF.